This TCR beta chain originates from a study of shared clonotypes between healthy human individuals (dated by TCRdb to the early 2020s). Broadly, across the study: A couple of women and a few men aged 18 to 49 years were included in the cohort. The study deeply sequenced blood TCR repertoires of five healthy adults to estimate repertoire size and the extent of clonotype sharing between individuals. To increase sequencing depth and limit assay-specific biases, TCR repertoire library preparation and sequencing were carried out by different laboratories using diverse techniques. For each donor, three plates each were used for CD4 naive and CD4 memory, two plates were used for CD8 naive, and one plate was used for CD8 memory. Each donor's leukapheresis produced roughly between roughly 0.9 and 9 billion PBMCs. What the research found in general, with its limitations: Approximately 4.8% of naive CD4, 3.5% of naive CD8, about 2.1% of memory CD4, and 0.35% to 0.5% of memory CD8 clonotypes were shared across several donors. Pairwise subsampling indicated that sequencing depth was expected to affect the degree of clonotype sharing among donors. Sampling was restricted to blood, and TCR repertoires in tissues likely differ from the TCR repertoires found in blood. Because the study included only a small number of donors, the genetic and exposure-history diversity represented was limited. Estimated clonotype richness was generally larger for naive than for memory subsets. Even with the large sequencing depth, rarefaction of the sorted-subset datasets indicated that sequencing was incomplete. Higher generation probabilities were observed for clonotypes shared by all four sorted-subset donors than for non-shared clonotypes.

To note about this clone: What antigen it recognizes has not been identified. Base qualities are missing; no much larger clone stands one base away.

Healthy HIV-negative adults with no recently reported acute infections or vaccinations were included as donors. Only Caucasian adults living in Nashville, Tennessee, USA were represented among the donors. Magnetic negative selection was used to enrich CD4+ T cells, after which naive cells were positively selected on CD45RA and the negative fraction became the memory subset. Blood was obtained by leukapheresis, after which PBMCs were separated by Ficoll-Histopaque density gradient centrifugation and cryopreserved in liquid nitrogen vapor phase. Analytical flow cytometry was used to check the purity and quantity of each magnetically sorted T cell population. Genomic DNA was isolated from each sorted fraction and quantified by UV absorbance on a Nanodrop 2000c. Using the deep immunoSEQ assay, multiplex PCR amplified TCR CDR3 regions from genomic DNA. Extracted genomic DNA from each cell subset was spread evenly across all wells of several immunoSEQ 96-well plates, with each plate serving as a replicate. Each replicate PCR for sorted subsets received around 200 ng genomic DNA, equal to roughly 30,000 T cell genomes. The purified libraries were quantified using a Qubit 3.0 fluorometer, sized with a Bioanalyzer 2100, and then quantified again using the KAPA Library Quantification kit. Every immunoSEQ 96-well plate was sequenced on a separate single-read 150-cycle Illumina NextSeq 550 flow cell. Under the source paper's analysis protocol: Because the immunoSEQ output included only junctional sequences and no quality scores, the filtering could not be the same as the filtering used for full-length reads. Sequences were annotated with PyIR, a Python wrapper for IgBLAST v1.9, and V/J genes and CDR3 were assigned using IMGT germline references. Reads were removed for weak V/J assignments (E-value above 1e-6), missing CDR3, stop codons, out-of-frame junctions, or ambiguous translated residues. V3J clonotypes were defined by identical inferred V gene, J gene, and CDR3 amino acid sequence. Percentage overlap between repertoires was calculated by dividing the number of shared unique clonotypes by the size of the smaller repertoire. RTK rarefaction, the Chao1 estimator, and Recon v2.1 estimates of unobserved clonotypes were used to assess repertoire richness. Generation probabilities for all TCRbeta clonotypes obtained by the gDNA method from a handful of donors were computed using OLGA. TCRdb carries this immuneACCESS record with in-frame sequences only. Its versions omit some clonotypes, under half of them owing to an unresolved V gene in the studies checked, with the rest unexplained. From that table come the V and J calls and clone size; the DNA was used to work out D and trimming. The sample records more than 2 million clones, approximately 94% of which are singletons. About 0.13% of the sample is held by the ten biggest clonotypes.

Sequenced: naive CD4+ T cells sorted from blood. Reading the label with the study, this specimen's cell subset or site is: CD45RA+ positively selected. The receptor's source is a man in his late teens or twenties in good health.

The CDR3 corresponds to CASNRGSNYGYTF. The DNA sequence is TGTGCCAGCAATAGGGGCTCTAACTATGGCTACACCTTC. The V gene is TRBV6-1 and the J gene is TRBJ1-2; possibly the D gene is TRBD1, per 5 matching bases. Including the terminal cysteine and phenylalanine, the CDR3 comprises 13 residues. The only DNA kept is the CDR3, 39 bases in frame from the first base. CDR1 MNHNS and CDR2 SASEGT are derived from the germline V gene. Trimming removed 7 bases from V and 0 bases from J, leaving 9 bases between the germline ends.